This T cell receptor beta chain was identified during a study of neurological immune-mediated disorders. Each CDR3 protein is one row after TCRdb ran MiXCR on the 5' RACE reads. The profile shows 15,000 or so distinct CDR3 sequences, approximately 13% of them singletons. V lost 4 bases and J 2 bases, leaving 19 bases between the germline ends. The CDR3 has 16 residues. Germline V gives CDR1 GTSNPN, CDR2 SVGIG (reference sequence). This TCR came from a female donor with HTLV-1-associated myelopathy (HAM/TSP). The chain uses TRBV30 and TRBJ2-3, with D perhaps matching TRBD2 (6 bases). Specimen: CD8+ T cells from blood. The CDR3 sequence: CAWNLPLGGVTDTQYF. CDR3 bases: TGTGCCTGGAACCTCCCGCTGGGGGGAGTCACAGATACGCAGTATTTT.